This TCR beta chain came from a study of response to subunit inactivated influenza vaccine. This CDR3 contains 14 residues. Between the trimmed V and J ends, which lost 2 bases and 8 bases, there was a span of 12 bases. Looked up from germline, CDR1 is MDHEN and CDR2 is SYDVKM. A word on this clonotype: The antigen is not known.

Whole-study findings and limits: The authors put forward the suggestion that each seasonal influenza vaccination may bring in only a limited number of new T cells.

A single record per CDR3 protein comes from TCRdb applying MiXCR to the RT-PCR reads. The sample yields about 620,000 distinct CDR3 sequences, approximately 12% seen once. The starting material was PBMCs from blood, obtained on the day of vaccination. The receptor comes from a man aged 50 to 60 who received an inactivated influenza vaccine. This chain links TRBV28 with TRBJ1-4; D unresolved. CDR3: CASSLPRVEEKLFF. DNA of the CDR3: TGTGCCAGCAGTTTACCCCGGGTTGAGGAAAAACTGTTTTTT. Full variable domain (rest looked up from reference TRBV28 and TRBJ1-4): DVKVTQSSRYLVKRTGEKVFLECVQDMDHENMFWYRQDPGLGLRLIYFSYDVKMKEKGDIPEGYSVSREKKERFSLILESASTNQTSMYLCASSLPRVEEKLFFGSGTQLSVL.